Listed below are T cell receptor beta chains from one sample, sequenced in a study of T cell repertoires in cytomegalovirus infection. One entry per CDR3 protein results from TCRdb running MiXCR on the reads. Counted here are roughly 250,000 distinct CDR3 sequences, over 9% occurring once; the ten biggest clones make up 1.5% to 2%. What was sequenced was PBMCs. These TCRs come from a human donor in good health (CMV status not recorded). Some clones in this sample may be carry-over from other donors' samples. Each CDR3 is given with its conserved first and last residue. D genes are given only for firm matches. Size tells how often a clone was seen (once, few, many) or the class of an expanded clone, and some rows leave it out.

V gene,D gene,J gene,clone size,CDR3 protein,CDR3 DNA
TRBV6-2/TRBV6-3,TRBD1,TRBJ1-1,few,CASSYGGGLDTEAFF,TGTGCCAGCAGTTACGGAGGGGGCCTTGACACTGAAGCTTTCTTT
TRBV7-3,TRBD2,TRBJ2-3,many,CASSLNGGRGRTDTQYF,TGTGCCAGCAGCTTAAACGGGGGGAGAGGGAGGACAGATACGCAGTATTTT
TRBV7-2,-,TRBJ2-3,-,CASSLRRELTDTQYF,TGTGCCAGCAGCCTACGCAGGGAACTCACAGATACGCAGTATTTT
TRBV20-1,-,TRBJ2-5,-,CSARDARGGETQYF,TGCAGTGCTAGAGATGCCAGGGGAGGAGAGACCCAGTACTTC
TRBV12-3/TRBV12-4,TRBD2,TRBJ2-7,-,CDSSFGGGLAGSYEPYF,TGTGACAGCAGTTTCGGGGGAGGACTAGCGGGATCCTACGAGCCGTACTTC
TRBV12-5,-,TRBJ2-5,-,CASGQDSPLGETQYF,TGTGCTAGTGGTCAGGACAGTCCCCTTGGTGAGACCCAGTACTTC
TRBV20-1,-,TRBJ2-1,many,CSAPGPPNEQFF,TGCAGTGCACCGGGACCGCCCAATGAGCAGTTCTTC
TRBV4-1,TRBD1,TRBJ1-2,few,CASSQDGTGSYGYTF,TGCGCCAGCAGCCAAGACGGGACAGGGAGCTATGGCTACACCTTC
TRBV3-1,TRBD1,TRBJ1-1,few,CASSQLTGEGNTEAFF,TGTGCCAGCAGCCAATTGACAGGGGAGGGGAACACTGAAGCTTTCTTT
TRBV7-6,-,TRBJ2-4,many,CASSLDPGPKNIQYF,TGTGCCAGCAGCTTAGACCCAGGGCCCAAAAACATTCAGTACTTC
TRBV4-2,TRBD1,TRBJ1-1,many,CASSLGDSGNTEAFF,TGTGCCAGCTCACTAGGGGACAGCGGGAACACTGAAGCTTTCTTT
TRBV7-2,TRBD1,TRBJ2-2,many,CASSSTGGAGELFF,TGTGCCAGCAGCTCGACAGGGGGCGCCGGGGAGCTGTTTTTT
TRBV7-2,-,TRBJ1-1,many,CASSLGVQGGMNTEAFF,TGTGCCAGCAGCTTGGGGGTACAAGGGGGAATGAACACTGAAGCTTTCTTT
TRBV29-1,-,TRBJ2-4,few,CSVDIRGLKNIQYF,TGCAGCGTTGATATCAGGGGCCTCAAAAACATTCAGTACTTC
TRBV5-5,-,TRBJ2-3,few,CASSPRVGAQEDTQYF,TGTGCCAGCAGCCCCCGGGTGGGGGCTCAAGAAGATACGCAGTATTTT
TRBV7-2,-,TRBJ2-3,many,CASSFTGSTDTQYF,TGTGCCAGCAGCTTTACGGGGAGCACAGATACGCAGTATTTT
TRBV7-2,-,TRBJ2-7,-,CASNADFWVYEQYF,TGTGCCAGCAACGCCGACTTTTGGGTCTACGAGCAGTACTTC
TRBV28,-,TRBJ1-2,many,CASSLQGGVGYTF,TGTGCCAGCAGTTTACAGGGTGGCGTTGGCTACACCTTC
TRBV6-1,-,TRBJ2-3,many,CASSAMTAPTDTQYF,TGTGCCAGCAGTGCCATGACAGCCCCCACAGATACGCAGTATTTT
TRBV6-6,-,TRBJ1-2,-,CASSLDPWARYGYTF,TGTGCCAGCAGCCTCGACCCGTGGGCTCGGTATGGCTACACCTTC
TRBV5-1,TRBD1,TRBJ2-3,few,CASSSPGQGTNTQYF,TGCGCCAGCAGTTCGCCGGGACAGGGGACGAATACGCAGTATTTT
TRBV12-3/TRBV12-4,-,TRBJ1-5,-,CASSSKGLSNQPQHF,TGTGCCAGCAGTTCAAAGGGTTTGAGCAATCAGCCCCAGCATTTT
TRBV7-2,TRBD1,TRBJ1-4,many,CASSMRSTGRNEKLFF,TGTGCCAGCAGCATGCGTTCGACAGGGCGTAATGAAAAACTGTTTTTT
TRBV5-5,TRBD2,TRBJ2-5,many,CASSRGLAGGTGETQYF,TGTGCCAGCAGCCGCGGACTAGCGGGAGGGACAGGAGAGACCCAGTACTTC
TRBV7-2,-,TRBJ2-2,many,CASSPLPNTGELFF,TGTGCCAGCAGCCCCCTTCCGAACACCGGGGAGCTGTTTTTT
TRBV7-8,TRBD1,TRBJ1-1,many,CASSSQGAGGNTEAFF,TGTGCCAGCAGCTCCCAGGGGGCGGGGGGTAACACTGAAGCTTTCTTT
TRBV19,-,TRBJ1-5,few,CASSPLRGDQPQHF,TGTGCCAGTAGTCCTTTGAGGGGGGATCAGCCCCAGCATTTT
TRBV7-2,-,TRBJ2-6,many,CASSQQGGSSGANVLTF,TGTGCCAGCAGCCAACAGGGCGGGTCCTCTGGGGCCAACGTCCTGACTTTC
TRBV7-2,-,TRBJ2-6,many,CASSLRVAANSGANVLTF,TGTGCCAGCAGCTTAAGGGTGGCAGCCAACTCTGGGGCCAACGTCCTGACTTTC
TRBV28,TRBD1,TRBJ1-2,few,CASRGQVLGYTF,TGTGCCAGCAGGGGACAGGTCTTAGGCTACACCTTC
TRBV7-2,-,TRBJ1-6,many,CASSKTHYNSPLHF,TGTGCCAGCAGCAAGACACACTATAATTCACCCCTCCACTTT
TRBV2,-,TRBJ2-3,many,CASSETDTQYF,TGTGCCAGCAGTGAAACAGATACGCAGTATTTT
TRBV7-2,TRBD2,TRBJ2-3,many,CASSLGSGTDTQYF,TGTGCCAGCAGCTTAGGTAGCGGGACAGATACGCAGTATTTT
TRBV28,TRBD1,TRBJ2-3,many,CASSSVQGASDTQYF,TGTGCCAGCAGTTCGGTACAGGGGGCTTCAGATACGCAGTATTTT
TRBV20-1,-,TRBJ2-5,few,CSASAMGRGETQYF,TGCAGTGCTAGCGCGATGGGGCGCGGCGAGACCCAGTACTTC
TRBV7-8,TRBD2,TRBJ2-7,-,CASSSPVIPKTSGPVYEQYF,TGTGCCAGCAGCTCACCAGTGATTCCGAAGACTAGCGGACCCGTTTACGAGCAGTACTTC
TRBV5-4,TRBD2,TRBJ2-1,many,CASSPRGGPWNEQFF,TGTGCCAGCAGCCCTCGGGGGGGGCCCTGGAATGAGCAGTTCTTC
TRBV5-6,-,TRBJ2-7,many,CASSLGTRHFEQYF,TGTGCCAGCAGCTTGGGGACAAGGCATTTCGAGCAGTACTTC
TRBV11-3,-,TRBJ2-5,few,CASSPVAGSSETQYF,TGTGCCAGCAGCCCCGTAGCAGGGTCCAGCGAGACCCAGTACTTC
TRBV29-1,TRBD2,TRBJ2-2,few,CSAAKAGDGELFF,TGCAGCGCCGCCAAGGCGGGGGACGGGGAGCTGTTTTTT
TRBV12-3/TRBV12-4,-,TRBJ2-7,-,CASSPLGGWSYEQYF,TGTGCCAGCAGTCCCCTGGGGGGTTGGAGCTACGAGCAGTACTTC
TRBV14,TRBD2,TRBJ2-5,-,CASSTRTSGRVRETQYF,TGTGCCAGCAGCACCCGGACTAGCGGGAGAGTCCGAGAGACCCAGTACTTC